The sequence of this TCR beta chain was determined in a study of T cell responses to AZD1222 COVID-19 vaccine. General observations from the study: Vaccination with two AZD1222 doses was followed by a rise in Spike-specific TCR breadth and depth.

CDR3 size: 15 residues. Germline values: CDR1 SGDLS, CDR2 YYNGEE. The ends were cut back, 3 bases at V and 4 bases at J, with 16 bases in the middle. This clone was seen a single time. Its antigen is currently unknown. Some clones are missing from TCRdb's copy, which holds only in-frame ones; the method was immunoSEQ multiplex PCR. The sample shows just over 90,000 clones, around 87% of them seen only once. The sequenced sample was peripheral blood, obtained 28 days after the second AZD1222 dose. The chain recombines TRBV9 with TRBJ1-2; a possible D gene is TRBD1 (5 bases). This TCR derives from an adult who received the AZD1222 COVID-19 vaccine. The CDR3 loop reads CASSEMGLPGYGYTF. As DNA, the CDR3 is TGTGCCAGCAGCGAGATGGGACTTCCTGGCTATGGCTACACCTTC. Full variable domain (remainder filled in from reference TRBV9 and TRBJ1-2): DSGVTQTPKHLITATGQRVTLRCSPRSGDLSVYWYQQSLDQGLQFLIQYYNGEERAKGNILERFSAQQFPDLHSELNLSSLELGDSALYFCASSEMGLPGYGYTFGSGTRLTVV.